The next 25 T cell receptor beta chains were all read from a single sample in a study of T-cell reconstitution after alpha-beta-depleted transplantation in children. Molecular barcoding with unique molecular identifiers was used for the TCRbeta library. TCRdb reprocessed the PCR reads with MiXCR, giving one entry per CDR3 protein. The sample comprises around 270,000 distinct CDR3 sequences, about a tenth of which are singletons, and 7.5% rests with the top ten. Sample: PBMCs, taken before TCRalphabeta/CD19-depleted stem cell transplant. The source is a boy under two years old with acute myeloid leukemia, due to receive a stem cell transplant.

The V gene is TRBV20-1, the J gene TRBJ2-1; TRBD2 is a possible D gene (5 bases). This CDR3 is 12 amino acids long. V was pared by 6 bases and J by 4 bases, with 10 bases between. The V gene's germline CDR1 is DFQATT and CDR2 SNEGSKA (reference sequence). This chain's CDR3 is CSAPDFYNEQFF. Written as DNA, the CDR3 is TGCAGTGCCCCGGACTTTTACAATGAGCAGTTCTTC.

This clonotype has at least ten counts. This chain uses TRBV12-3 or TRBV12-4 with TRBJ1-5, with 7 bases lining up with TRBD1. Trimming at V came to 10 bases and at J to 3 bases, leaving 3 bases not matched to a gene. The CDR3 extends over 12 amino acids. CDR3 protein: CANGQANQPQHF. CDR3 DNA sequence: TGTGCCAACGGACAGGCCAATCAGCCCCAGCATTTT.

This clonotype was seen ten or more times. The chain uses TRBV14 and TRBJ2-7; the match to TRBD1 covers 9 bases. Looked up from germline, CDR1 is SGHDN and CDR2 is FVKESK. This CDR3 has 16 amino acids. V lost 3 bases and J lost 7; bases outside the gene matches: 13. The CDR3 DNA follows: TGTGCCAGCAGCCACCCCGGGACAGGGAGGCCAGGGGAGCAGTACTTC. Its protein product is CASSHPGTGRPGEQYF.

A note on this clonotype: Being one base from a much bigger clone, this may be a read error. V gene TRBV28 combines with J gene TRBJ2-5, with D unresolved. V lost 6 bases and J 6 bases, leaving 14 bases between the germline ends. Germline V gene sequence: CDR1 MDHEN, CDR2 SYDVKM. The CDR3 spans 13 residues. The CDR3 bases are TGTGCCAGCAGCTTGACTCTCCCCAAGACCCAGTACTTC. It yields the protein CASSLTLPKTQYF.

The rearrangement uses TRBV28 and TRBJ2-2; TRBD2 matches 12 bases. With V trimmed by 2 bases and J by 1 base, 2 bases remained unmatched. CDR1 and CDR2 (germline): MDHEN, SYDVKM. The CDR3 extends over 17 amino acids. This chain's CDR3 is CASSLTSGRMNTGELFF. DNA of the CDR3: TGTGCCAGCAGTTTAACTAGCGGGAGGATGAACACCGGGGAGCTGTTTTTT.

This clonotype was counted ten times or more. This chain uses TRBV5-1 with TRBJ2-7; no clear D gene. Trimming shortened V by 0 bases and J by 2 bases, and 6 bases separated the two germline ends. The CDR3 runs 13 residues. Germline V gene sequence: CDR1 SGHRS, CDR2 YFSETQ. The CDR3 DNA is TGCGCCAGCAGCTTGGAAAGCACCTACGAGCAGTACTTC. It yields the protein CASSLESTYEQYF.

V is TRBV5-4 and J is TRBJ2-7, with D uncertain. This CDR3 is built from 13 residues. The V gene's germline CDR1 is SGHNT and CDR2 YYREEE (reference sequence). The germline V and J ends were trimmed by 4 bases and 3 bases, with 11 bases remaining between them. DNA of the CDR3: TGTGCCAGCAGCAACCGGACCATCTACGAGCAGTACTTC. Translated: CASSNRTIYEQYF.

The chain is built from TRBV20-1 and TRBJ2-1, with 10 bases lining up with TRBD2. In germline, CDR1 is DFQATT, CDR2 SNEGSKA (reference sequence). This CDR3 is 16 amino acids long. The V gene end was trimmed by 1 base and the J gene end by 6 bases; junction bases not matched to a gene: 9. For the CDR3, the DNA is TGCAGTGCTAGAGTCCTGCTAGCGGGAGTATTCAATGAGCAGTTCTTC. As protein: CSARVLLAGVFNEQFF.

This clonotype came up many times. V and J are TRBV10-3 and TRBJ2-6; a weak D match, TRBD1 (5 bases). Trimming took off 10 bases at V and 0 bases at J, with 19 bases between the two ends. Per the germline V gene, CDR1 is ENHRY and CDR2 is SYGVKD. This CDR3 comprises 17 residues. CDR3 sequence: CATRVTFSPSGANVLTF. The CDR3 DNA reads as TGTGCCACCAGGGTGACGTTCTCCCCCTCTGGGGCCAACGTCCTGACTTTC.

This clonotype was picked up many times. The chain joins TRBV11-2 to TRBJ2-1; TRBD1 matches 12 bases. Looked up from germline, CDR1 is SGHAT and CDR2 is FQNNGV. This CDR3 has 18 residues. Trimming removed 2 bases from V and 3 bases from J; junction bases left unmatched: 8. In DNA form, the CDR3 reads TGTGCCAGCAGCTTAAGGGACAGGGGGCGTTACAACTACAATGAGCAGTTCTTC. It yields the protein CASSLRDRGRYNYNEQFF.

This clonotype was counted only a few times. The genes are TRBV11-2 and TRBJ2-1, with TRBD1 identical over 8 bases. J was trimmed by 7 bases and V by 5 bases; bases with no gene match: 7. The CDR3 sequence is 14 residues long. The germline gives CDR1 SGHAT, CDR2 FQNNGV. The CDR3 DNA reads TGTGCCAGCAGCGGTAGGACAGGGAGGAATGAGCAGTTCTTC. Its translation is CASSGRTGRNEQFF.

The sample holds many counts of this clonotype. The chain is built from TRBV11-2 and TRBJ1-1; no reliable D call. The V gene lost 7 bases and the J gene lost 0 bases, with 12 bases spanning the gap. Germline V gene lookup returns CDR1 SGHAT and CDR2 FQNNGV. The CDR3 runs 14 residues. CDR3: CASTPYYLNTEAFF. CDR3 nucleotides: TGTGCCAGCACCCCGTATTACTTGAACACTGAAGCTTTCTTT.

This clonotype was recorded many times. In nucleotides, the CDR3 is TGTGCCAGCAGCCAGACAGGTGGGGTTCAGCCCCAGCATTTT. It translates to CASSQTGGVQPQHF. The V call is TRBV28, the J call TRBJ1-5; possibly TRBD1 for D (6 bases). Trimming removed 6 bases at V and 6 bases at J, with 15 bases between. The CDR3 is 14 amino acids. Germline CDR1 and CDR2: MDHEN and SYDVKM.

This clonotype was picked up many times. V gene TRBV6-5 combines with J gene TRBJ2-7, with 10 bases matching TRBD1. Germline CDR1 reads MNHEY; CDR2 reads SVGAGI. Trimming cost V 0 bases and J 6 bases; bases outside gene matches: 5. CDR3 length: 15 amino acids. Here the CDR3 DNA reads TGTGCCAGCAGTTACTCGCGACAGGGGGCAAGCGAGCAGTACTTC. Its translation: CASSYSRQGASEQYF.

This clonotype was seen many times. The chain is built from TRBV29-1 and TRBJ1-6, with 9 bases fitting TRBD1. Germline values: CDR1 SQVTM, CDR2 ANQGSEA. Unmatched junction bases numbered 10, after V lost 4 bases and J lost 9 bases. The CDR3 loop spans 15 amino acids. CDR3 bases: TGCAGCGTTGCCCGGGACAGGGACTCGAGTTCACCCCTCCACTTT. Encoded protein: CSVARDRDSSSPLHF.

This clonotype was seen at least ten times. The chain carries TRBV3-1 and TRBJ2-2, with D hard to call. The germline CDR1 and CDR2 sequences are LGHDT and YNNKEL (reference sequence). This CDR3 contains 11 residues. V lost 1 base, J lost 13 bases, and 7 bases lay in between. The CDR3 spells CASSQGIGLFF. The DNA for the CDR3 is TGTGCCAGCAGCCAAGGAATTGGGCTGTTTTTT.

This clonotype was counted at least ten times. This sequence joins TRBV6-5 and TRBJ2-3; 7 bases are shared with TRBD2. After removal of 2 bases from V and 1 base from J, the junction contained 3 bases not matched to a gene. CDR3 length equals 15 residues. From germline, CDR1 is MNHEY and CDR2 SVGAGI. CDR3 sequence reads: CASSYGLDGTDTQYF. The CDR3 DNA reads TGTGCCAGCAGTTACGGACTAGATGGCACAGATACGCAGTATTTT.

This clonotype turned up a few times. V gene TRBV5-1 combines with J gene TRBJ1-6; perhaps TRBD1 as D (5 bases). Germline values: CDR1 SGHRS, CDR2 YFSETQ. This CDR3 contains 13 residues. V lost 0 bases and J 8 bases, leaving 6 bases between the germline ends. The DNA for the CDR3 is TGCGCCAGCAGCTTGGCGGGACATTCACCCCTCCACTTT. Translation: CASSLAGHSPLHF.

This clonotype was found many times. This rearrangement joins TRBV7-9 to TRBJ2-1; 11 positions agree with TRBD2. The CDR3 spans 16 residues. The V gene end was trimmed by 4 bases and the J gene end by 7 bases; junction bases not matched to a gene: 9. The germline V gene has CDR1 SEHNR and CDR2 FQNEAQ (reference sequence). The CDR3 reads CASSSPLAGGRNEQFF. CDR3 nucleotide sequence: TGTGCCAGCAGCTCGCCCCTAGCGGGAGGAAGGAATGAGCAGTTCTTC.

At least ten counts were recorded for this clonotype. CDR3 loop: CASSLWAGTYEQYF. CDR3 sequence (DNA): TGTGCCAGCAGTTTATGGGCGGGCACCTACGAGCAGTACTTC. V gene TRBV28 combines with J gene TRBJ2-7; a weak D match, TRBD2 (5 bases). The CDR3 totals 14 residues. The germline V and J ends were trimmed by 0 bases and 2 bases, with 8 bases remaining between them. The germline V gene has CDR1 MDHEN and CDR2 SYDVKM.

This clonotype was observed many times. This chain uses TRBV7-9 with TRBJ2-3; perhaps TRBD1 as D (5 bases). Germline assignment: CDR1 SEHNR and CDR2 FQNEAQ (reference sequence). V gave up 2 bases and J gave up 2 bases, with 11 bases separating them. The CDR3 sequence is 15 residues long. CDR3 sequence: CASSLPVQVTDTQYF. The CDR3 DNA is TGTGCCAGCAGCTTACCCGTACAGGTCACAGATACGCAGTATTTT. Full variable domain (remainder filled in from reference TRBV7-9 and TRBJ2-3): DTGVSQNPRHKITKRGQNVTFRCDPISEHNRLYWYRQTLGQGPEFLTYFQNEAQLEKSRLLSDRFSAERPKGSFSTLEIQRTEQGDSAMYLCASSLPVQVTDTQYFGPGTRLTVL.

About this clonotype: This could be a read error, since a much larger clone is one nucleotide away. The chain links TRBV28 to TRBJ2-3, with 8 nucleotides matching TRBD1. Germline V CDR1 and CDR2: MDHEN, SYDVKM. V lost 5 bases, J lost 12 bases, and 4 bases stayed unmatched. The CDR3 sequence is 11 residues long. CDR3 coding DNA: TGTGCCAGCAGTCCACAGGGGGGACAGTATTTT. Protein: CASSPQGGQYF.

This clonotype was recorded at least ten times. The chain employs TRBV5-6 and TRBJ2-7; TRBD2 might be the D (5 bases). The V end lost 2 bases, the J end lost 2 bases, and 11 bases lay between the germline ends. The CDR3 length is 14 residues. CDR1 is SGHDT, CDR2 YYEEEE, per germline. The CDR3 DNA sequence: TGTGCCAGCAGCTTTTCGACCGGGACCTACGAGCAGTACTTC. Protein product: CASSFSTGTYEQYF. The whole variable domain, remainder taken from reference TRBV5-6 and TRBJ2-7, is DAGVTQSPTHLIKTRGQQVTLRCSPKSGHDTVSWYQQALGQGPQFIFQYYEEEERQRGNFPDRFSGHQFPNYSSELNVNALLLGDSALYLCASSFSTGTYEQYFGPGTRLTVT.

The chain combines TRBV19 with TRBJ2-7; D remains ambiguous. The CDR3 consists of 12 residues. Trimming pared 1 base from V and 6 bases from J, leaving 7 bases between. Per the germline V gene, CDR1 is LNHDA and CDR2 is SQIVND (reference sequence). The DNA for the CDR3 is TGTGCCAGTAGTATAGCGGCCGGCGAGCAGTACTTC. This sequence encodes CASSIAAGEQYF.

Ten or more counts support this clonotype. The chain recombines TRBV4-2 with TRBJ2-7, with D possibly TRBD1 on 5 matching bases. This CDR3 contains 14 residues. V lost 1 base and J 5 bases, leaving 12 bases between the germline ends. Germline V gene lookup returns CDR1 LGHNA and CDR2 YNFKEQ. In nucleotides, the CDR3 is TGTGCCAGCAGCCAAGTGTCAGGGCACGACGAGCAGTACTTC. This gives the protein CASSQVSGHDEQYF.